These T cell receptor beta chains were read from a single sample in a study of blood T cells in healthy people across ages. TCRdb fed the 5' RACE reads into MiXCR, producing one record per CDR3 protein. The sample lists some 640,000 distinct CDR3 sequences; about 28% were seen once. The sequencing input was blood. The receptors derive from a woman older than 75 in good health. CDR3s include the opening cysteine and the closing phenylalanine or tryptophan. The D gene is left open where the match is weak. The size entry is marked missing in some rows and otherwise reads once, few, many or a size class.

j_gene	abundance	d_gene	v_gene	CDR3aa	CDR3nt
TRBJ1-6	many	TRBD1	TRBV2	CASSPRDRGNSPLHF	TGTGCCAGCAGTCCCCGGGACAGGGGGAATTCACCCCTCCACTTT
TRBJ1-4	many	TRBD1	TRBV5-1	CASSLTGGFEKLFF	TGCGCCAGCAGCTTGACAGGGGGCTTTGAAAAACTGTTTTTT
TRBJ1-6	many	NA	TRBV4-1	CASSQVTGQGTSPLHF	TGCGCCAGCAGCCAAGTAACTGGCCAGGGCACTTCACCCCTCCACTTT
TRBJ1-1	many	TRBD1	TRBV6-1	CANAGGTNTEAFF	TGTGCCAACGCAGGGGGGACGAACACTGAAGCTTTCTTT
TRBJ1-1	many	NA	TRBV18	CASSSGVTEAFF	TGTGCCAGCTCATCAGGGGTCACTGAAGCTTTCTTT
TRBJ2-5	NA	NA	TRBV20-1	CSAFSGWETQYF	TGTAGTGCCTTTTCGGGCTGGGAGACCCAGTACTTC
TRBJ2-5	many	TRBD1	TRBV2	CASDRTGSVETQYF	TGTGCCAGCGACCGGACAGGGTCAGTGGAGACCCAGTACTTC
TRBJ1-6	NA	NA	TRBV20-1	CSARESETLNSPLHF	TGCAGTGCTAGAGAATCGGAGACCCTTAATTCACCCCTCCACTTT
TRBJ2-3	many	NA	TRBV6-5	CASRIPGTDTQYF	TGTGCCAGCAGAATCCCGGGGACAGATACGCAGTATTTT
TRBJ2-2	few	NA	TRBV7-2	CASSLDNSHTGELFF	TGTGCCAGCAGCTTAGACAACAGTCACACCGGGGAGCTGTTTTTT
TRBJ2-7	many	NA	TRBV6-5	CASSYSLTGSSSYEQYF	TGTGCCAGCAGTTACTCCCTCACAGGGTCGAGCTCTTACGAGCAGTACTTC
TRBJ2-3	NA	NA	TRBV5-1	CASSLDGRGGDTQYF	TGCGCCAGCAGCTTGGACGGCAGGGGGGGAGATACGCAGTATTTT
TRBJ2-6	NA	NA	TRBV5-1	CASSLGSPGANVLTF	TGCGCCAGCAGCTTGGGCTCCCCTGGGGCCAACGTTCTGACTTTC
TRBJ2-1	many	TRBD1	TRBV6-2/TRBV6-3	CASSRQGGSYNEQFF	TGTGCCAGCAGCCGACAGGGGGGTTCCTACAATGAGCAGTTCTTC
TRBJ1-4	NA	NA	TRBV12-3/TRBV12-4	CASSLSEKLFF	TGTGCCAGCAGTTTGAGTGAAAAACTGTTTTTT
TRBJ1-2	many	NA	TRBV10-3	CAIVGDVANGYTF	TGTGCCATCGTAGGGGATGTCGCGAATGGCTACACCTTC
TRBJ2-5	NA	NA	TRBV7-6	CASSLEGWGYEQNF	TGTGCCAGCAGCTTAGAGGGGTGGGGCTACGAGCAGAACTTC
TRBJ1-6	many	TRBD1	TRBV7-2	CASSAGQGRESPLHF	TGTGCCAGCAGCGCCGGACAGGGGAGAGAATCACCCCTCCACTTT
TRBJ2-1	NA	TRBD2	TRBV3-1	CASSQGGRRETQFF	TGTGCCAGTAGCCAGGGAGGTCGGCGGGAGACCCAGTTCTTC
TRBJ1-1	many	TRBD1	TRBV5-1	CASSTIPTGGLNTEAFF	TGCGCCAGCAGCACTATACCGACAGGGGGACTGAACACTGAAGCTTTCTTT
TRBJ2-1	many	TRBD1	TRBV6-1	CASNNRGEDEQFF	TGTGCCAGCAATAACAGGGGAGAGGATGAGCAGTTCTTC
TRBJ1-1	NA	NA	TRBV9	CASSVVADNTEAFF	TGTGCCAGCAGCGTAGTGGCGGATAACACTGAAGCTTTCTTT
TRBJ1-2	NA	TRBD1	TRBV24-1	CAASDTQGANYGYTF	TGTGCCGCCAGTGATACTCAGGGGGCTAACTATGGCTACACCTTC
TRBJ1-6	NA	NA	TRBV2	CASSTEGQSPLHF	TGTGCCAGCAGTACGGAGGGTCAATCACCCCTCCACTTT
TRBJ2-3	NA	TRBD2	TRBV7-9	CASRPGTSAGTQYF	TGTGCCAGCAGGCCCGGGACTAGCGCAGGTACGCAGTATTTT
TRBJ1-3	few	TRBD1	TRBV20-1	CSARQGAESGNTIYF	TGCAGTGCTAGACAGGGGGCAGAGTCTGGAAACACCATATATTTT
TRBJ2-6	many	NA	TRBV7-9	CASSLYVGPEGTGANVLTF	TGTGCCAGCAGCTTATACGTTGGACCCGAAGGAACTGGGGCCAACGTCCTGACTTTC
TRBJ2-2	many	NA	TRBV29-1	CSVERGFGAGELFF	TGCAGCGTTGAAAGGGGATTCGGGGCCGGGGAGCTGTTTTTT
TRBJ2-3	few	TRBD1	TRBV19	CASSRAGTGASDTQYF	TGTGCCAGTAGTAGGGCCGGGACAGGGGCGTCGGATACGCAGTATTTT
TRBJ2-7	NA	NA	TRBV2	CASTTGTCGEQYF	TGTGCCAGCACTACCGGGACCTGCGGCGAGCAGTACTTC
TRBJ2-5	many	TRBD2	TRBV2	CASGLAGGRQETQYF	TGTGCCAGCGGACTAGCGGGGGGGCGGCAAGAGACCCAGTACTTC
TRBJ2-7	NA	NA	TRBV30	CAWVDSGRYEQYF	TGTGCCTGGGTGGACAGCGGCCGCTACGAGCAGTACTTC
TRBJ2-2	few	TRBD2	TRBV20-1	CSASGGSETGELFF	TGCAGTGCTAGTGGCGGGAGCGAGACCGGGGAGCTGTTTTTT
TRBJ2-5	many	NA	TRBV2	CASSTDRLEKQYF	TGTGCCAGCAGTACGGACAGATTAGAGAAGCAGTACTTC
TRBJ2-7	few	NA	TRBV30	CAWSRSSSYNEQYF	TGTGCCTGGAGTCGGTCCAGCTCCTACAATGAGCAGTACTTC
TRBJ2-7	many	TRBD2	TRBV20-1	CSAGLAGGRYYEQYF	TGCAGTGCCGGGCTAGCGGGGGGGAGGTACTACGAGCAGTACTTC
TRBJ2-3	many	TRBD2	TRBV12-3/TRBV12-4	CASRAEWGGDTQYF	TGTGCCAGCAGGGCGGAATGGGGAGGGGATACGCAGTATTTT